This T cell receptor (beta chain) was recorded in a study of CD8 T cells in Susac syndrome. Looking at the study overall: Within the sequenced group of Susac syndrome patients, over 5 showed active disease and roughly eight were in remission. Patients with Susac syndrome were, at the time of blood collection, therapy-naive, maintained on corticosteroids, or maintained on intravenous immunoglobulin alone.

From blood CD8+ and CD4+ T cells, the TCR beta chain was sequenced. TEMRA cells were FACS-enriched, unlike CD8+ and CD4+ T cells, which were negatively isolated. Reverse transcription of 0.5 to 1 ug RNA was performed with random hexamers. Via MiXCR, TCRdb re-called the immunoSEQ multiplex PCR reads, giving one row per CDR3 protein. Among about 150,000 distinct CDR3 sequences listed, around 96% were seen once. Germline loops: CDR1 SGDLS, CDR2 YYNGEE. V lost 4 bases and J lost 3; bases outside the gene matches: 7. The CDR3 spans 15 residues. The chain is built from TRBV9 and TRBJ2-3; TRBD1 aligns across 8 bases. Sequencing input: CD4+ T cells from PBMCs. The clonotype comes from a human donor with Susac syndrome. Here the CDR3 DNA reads TGTGCCAGCAGCTTACGGACAGGGATTACAGATACGCAGTATTTT. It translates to CASSLRTGITDTQYF.